Listed below are T cell receptor beta chains from one sample, sequenced in a study of cytomegalovirus exposure and HLA in healthy donors. The assay was immunoSEQ multiplex PCR, and TCRdb's table has in-frame clones only and misses some. The data show around 100,000 clones, roughly 83% seen once. Input material: PBMCs. All receptors come from a young woman in good health and CMV-seropositive. Each CDR3 is given with its conserved first and last residue. The order of the fields is J gene, clone size, V gene, D gene, CDR3 protein, CDR3 DNA. D genes are given only for firm matches. Size tells how often a clone was seen (once, few, many) or the class of an expanded clone, and some rows leave it out.

TRBJ1-1 | NA | TRBV2 | TRBD1 | CASSEWQGQGDTEAFF | TGTGCCAGCAGTGAGTGGCAGGGGCAGGGGGACACTGAAGCTTTCTTT
TRBJ1-3 | NA | TRBV28 | NA | CASSTPGTGRNTIYF | TGTGCCAGCAGTACACCCGGGACTGGTAGAAACACCATATATTTT
TRBJ2-2 | NA | TRBV5-1 | TRBD1 | CASSLSTGNTGELFF | TGCGCCAGCAGCTTGTCGACAGGGAATACCGGGGAGCTGTTTTTT
TRBJ2-7 | NA | TRBV21-1 | NA | CASSKVGFSRAYEQYF | TGTGCCAGCAGCAAAGTAGGCTTCTCCAGGGCCTACGAGCAGTACTTC
TRBJ2-7 | few | TRBV6-1 | NA | CASSTRLTPDYEQYF | TGTGCCAGCAGTACCCGCCTGACACCTGACTACGAGCAGTACTTC
TRBJ2-7 | NA | TRBV5-8 | TRBD1 | CASSWGTARPYEQYF | TGTGCCAGCAGCTGGGGGACAGCTCGCCCCTACGAGCAGTACTTC
TRBJ1-2 | NA | TRBV28 | TRBD1 | CASSPDRDNYGYTF | TGTGCCAGCAGCCCGGACAGGGACAACTATGGCTACACCTTC
TRBJ1-5 | NA | TRBV30 | NA | CAWSVRQGVQPQHF | TGTGCCTGGAGTGTACGCCAGGGCGTTCAGCCCCAGCATTTT
TRBJ2-1 | NA | TRBV23-1 | TRBD2 | CASNSHRREGGNEQFF | TGCGCCAGCAATTCACATCGGCGGGAGGGGGGCAATGAGCAGTTCTTC
TRBJ2-6 | NA | TRBV9 | TRBD2 | CASSVVGLAVDSGANVLTF | TGTGCCAGCAGCGTAGTAGGACTAGCGGTTGACTCTGGGGCCAACGTCCTGACTTTC
TRBJ2-5 | few | TRBV13 | TRBD2 | CASSLTSGSRETQYF | TGTGCCAGCAGCTTGACTAGCGGGAGCAGGGAGACCCAGTACTTC
TRBJ2-5 | NA | TRBV5-1 | TRBD2 | CASSSFLAAQETQYF | TGCGCCAGCAGCTCCTTCCTAGCGGCCCAAGAGACCCAGTACTTC
TRBJ1-1 | NA | TRBV14 | NA | CASSLPGNTEAFF | TGTGCCAGCAGCCTCCCGGGGAACACTGAAGCTTTCTTT
TRBJ2-5 | NA | TRBV28 | NA | CASSRGPETQYF | TGTGCCAGCAGCAGGGGCCCAGAGACCCAGTACTTC
TRBJ2-3 | NA | TRBV7-3 | NA | CASSAYFVGTPLTDTQYF | TGTGCCAGCAGCGCTTACTTCGTAGGGACTCCCCTCACAGATACGCAGTATTTT
TRBJ2-3 | NA | TRBV4-2 | NA | CASSPLRGTDTQYF | TGTGCCAGCAGCCCCCTTCGGGGCACAGATACGCAGTATTTT
TRBJ1-1 | NA | TRBV7-9 | NA | CASSLTNWGGDTEAFF | TGTGCCAGCAGCTTAACTAATTGGGGCGGGGATACTGAAGCTTTCTTT
TRBJ2-5 | once | TRBV13 | NA | CASSQRPAGYQETQYF | TGTGCCAGCAGCCAGAGACCGGCAGGGTACCAAGAGACCCAGTACTTC
TRBJ2-4 | NA | TRBV5-1 | NA | CASSFSGAKNIQYF | TGCGCCAGCAGCTTTTCGGGAGCCAAAAACATTCAGTACTTC
TRBJ1-1 | NA | TRBV10-3 | NA | CAISESLGRVSTEAFF | TGTGCCATCAGTGAGTCGTTGGGCAGGGTGAGTACTGAAGCTTTCTTT
TRBJ1-4 | NA | TRBV5-1 | TRBD1 | CASSSEGALIEKLFF | TGCGCCAGCAGCTCGGAGGGGGCGCTGATTGAAAAACTGTTTTTT
TRBJ2-2 | once | TRBV2 | NA | CASSRTQNTGELFF | TGTGCCAGCTCTCGGACACAAAACACCGGGGAGCTGTTTTTT
TRBJ2-1 | NA | TRBV5-5 | NA | CASSRGGLAEKNEQFF | TGTGCCAGCAGCCGCGGCGGTTTAGCGGAGAAGAATGAGCAGTTCTTC
TRBJ2-7 | NA | TRBV6-1 | NA | CASSEADGVTYEQYF | TGTGCCAGCAGTGAAGCTGACGGAGTTACCTACGAGCAGTACTTC
TRBJ2-7 | NA | TRBV5-1 | TRBD2 | CASSLLGTSDIYEQYF | TGCGCCAGCAGCTTACTCGGGACTAGCGACATCTACGAGCAGTACTTC
TRBJ2-1 | NA | TRBV27 | NA | CASSFEAGYNEQFF | TGTGCCAGCAGTTTCGAGGCAGGGTACAATGAGCAGTTCTTC
TRBJ2-7 | NA | TRBV6-1 | NA | CASSESVYEQYF | TGTGCCAGCAGTGAATCCGTCTACGAGCAGTACTTC
TRBJ1-1 | NA | TRBV4-1 | NA | CASSQITRSTEAFF | TGCGCCAGCAGCCAGATAACCCGGAGCACTGAAGCTTTCTTT
TRBJ1-5 | once | TRBV4-2 | TRBD1 | CASSRDRGNQPQHF | TGTGCCAGCAGCCGGGACAGGGGGAATCAGCCCCAGCATTTT
TRBJ1-2 | NA | TRBV5-1 | TRBD1 | CASSTTGTGVNGYTF | TGCGCCAGCAGCACTACCGGGACAGGGGTTAACGGCTACACCTTC
TRBJ2-5 | NA | TRBV5-1 | TRBD1 | CASSLRQGAGETQYF | TGCGCCAGCAGCTTGCGACAGGGGGCAGGAGAGACCCAGTACTTC
TRBJ1-1 | NA | TRBV7-9 | NA | CASSLASRGNTEAFF | TGTGCCAGCAGCTTAGCTAGCAGGGGGAACACTGAAGCTTTCTTT
TRBJ2-5 | NA | TRBV5-1 | NA | CASSSAGTGGETQYF | TGCGCCAGCAGCTCCGCCGGGACCGGAGGGGAGACCCAGTACTTC
TRBJ2-1 | NA | TRBV5-1 | NA | CASSLNTGTVDNEQFF | TGCGCCAGCAGCTTGAACACCGGGACTGTCGACAATGAGCAGTTCTTC
TRBJ2-5 | NA | TRBV19 | TRBD2 | CASSRRGAGGQETQYF | TGTGCCAGCTCCCGGCGGGGAGCGGGAGGGCAAGAGACCCAGTACTTC
TRBJ2-3 | NA | TRBV4-1 | NA | CASSQPVRGSTTDTQYF | TGCGCCAGCAGCCAACCAGTTAGAGGATCAACCACAGATACGCAGTATTTT
TRBJ2-2 | NA | TRBV5-8 | NA | CASSFYGGSNTGELFF | TGTGCCAGCAGCTTTTACGGGGGTTCGAACACCGGGGAGCTGTTTTTT
TRBJ2-7 | once | TRBV25-1 | NA | CASAVLGTTTYEQYF | TGTGCCAGCGCTGTTCTCGGGACAACGACCTACGAGCAGTACTTC
TRBJ2-3 | NA | TRBV5-1 | TRBD2 | CASSLASGVTDTQYF | TGCGCCAGCAGCTTGGCTAGCGGGGTCACAGATACGCAGTATTTT